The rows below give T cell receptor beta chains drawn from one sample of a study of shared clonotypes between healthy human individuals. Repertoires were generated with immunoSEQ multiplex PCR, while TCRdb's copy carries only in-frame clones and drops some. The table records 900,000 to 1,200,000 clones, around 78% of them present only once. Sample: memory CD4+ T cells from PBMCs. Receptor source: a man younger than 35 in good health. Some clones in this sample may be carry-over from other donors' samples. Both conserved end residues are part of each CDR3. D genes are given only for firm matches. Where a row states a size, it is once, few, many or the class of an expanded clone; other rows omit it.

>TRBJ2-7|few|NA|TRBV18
TGTGCCAGCTCACCAATGGGGACCTACGAGCAGTACTTC
CASSPMGTYEQYF
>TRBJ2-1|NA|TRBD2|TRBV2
TGTGCCAGCAGTGAATCTAGCGGGTTGGGGCCCGAATACAATGAGCAGTTCTTC
CASSESSGLGPEYNEQFF
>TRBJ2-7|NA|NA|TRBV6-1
TGTGCCAGCAGTGAAAGGGGGGGGATCACCTACGAGCAGTACTTC
CASSERGGITYEQYF
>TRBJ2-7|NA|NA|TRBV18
TGTGCCAGCTCACCTGGCGGCTCCTCGATCTCCTACGAGCAGTACTTC
CASSPGGSSISYEQYF
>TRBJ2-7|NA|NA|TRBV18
TGTGCCAGCTCACCAGGGGTAGGGGGCTACGAGCAGTACTTC
CASSPGVGGYEQYF
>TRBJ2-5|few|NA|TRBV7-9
TGTGCCAGCAGCTGGGCACGGACTGGATGGGGAGAGACCCAGTACTTC
CASSWARTGWGETQYF
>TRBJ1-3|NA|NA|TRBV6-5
TGTGCCAGCAGTTACGGGGGATACTCTGGAAACACCATATATTTT
CASSYGGYSGNTIYF
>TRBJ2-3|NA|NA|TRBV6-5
TGTGCCAGCAGTTACAGGGACCCTACCACAGATACGCAGTATTTT
CASSYRDPTTDTQYF
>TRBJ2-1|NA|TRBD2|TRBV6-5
TGTGCCAGCAGACCTACTAGCGCGCATGAGCAGTTCTTC
CASRPTSAHEQFF
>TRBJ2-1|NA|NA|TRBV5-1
TGCGCCAGCAGCTTGGAGGCCGACAATGAGCAGTTCTTC
CASSLEADNEQFF
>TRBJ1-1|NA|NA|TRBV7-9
TGTGCCAGCAGCTTAGTGTCAGCCGGGAACACTGAAGCTTTCTTT
CASSLVSAGNTEAFF
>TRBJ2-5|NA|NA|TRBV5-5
TGTGCCAGCAGCTTCGTAGGGGGAGGGCAAGAGACCCAGTACTTC
CASSFVGGGQETQYF
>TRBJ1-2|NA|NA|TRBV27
TGTGCCAGCAGTTTTGAGGGAGGGGGGAGGTATGGCTACACCTTC
CASSFEGGGRYGYTF
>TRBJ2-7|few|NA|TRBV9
TGTGCCAGCAGCGTAGGGGACCGAGGCTACGAGCAGTACTTC
CASSVGDRGYEQYF
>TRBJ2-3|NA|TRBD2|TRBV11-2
TGTGCCAGCAGCTTATTTCCACGACTAGCGTCCGGAGATACGCAGTATTTT
CASSLFPRLASGDTQYF
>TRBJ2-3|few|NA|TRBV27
TGTGCCAGCAGTTTAATCCCTTTTTCTTTAGGGGGAAAGAACACAGATACGCAGTATTTT
CASSLIPFSLGGKNTDTQYF
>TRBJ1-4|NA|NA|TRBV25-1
TGTGCCAGCAGTGATTTCAGGGGCTCGGGTGAAAAACTGTTTTTT
CASSDFRGSGEKLFF
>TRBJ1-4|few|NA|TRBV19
TGTGCCAGTATAGGGGGTGCAACTAATGAAAAACTGTTTTTT
CASIGGATNEKLFF
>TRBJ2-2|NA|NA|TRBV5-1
TGCGCCAGCAGCCCGGGCCTCCAACTCACCGGGGAGCTGTTTTTT
CASSPGLQLTGELFF
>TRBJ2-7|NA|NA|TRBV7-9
TGTGCCAGCAGCTTCGGTCTTTTCTACGAGCAGTACTTC
CASSFGLFYEQYF